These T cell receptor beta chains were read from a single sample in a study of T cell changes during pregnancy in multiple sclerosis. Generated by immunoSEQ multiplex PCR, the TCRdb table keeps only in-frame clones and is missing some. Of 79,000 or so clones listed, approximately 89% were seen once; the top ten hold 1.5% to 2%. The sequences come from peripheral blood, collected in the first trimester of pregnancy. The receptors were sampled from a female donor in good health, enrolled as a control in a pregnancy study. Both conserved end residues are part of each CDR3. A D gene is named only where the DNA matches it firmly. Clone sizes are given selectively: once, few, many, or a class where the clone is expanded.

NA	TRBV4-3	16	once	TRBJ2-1	TGCGCCAGCAGCCAAGAAAACAGGGCATCCTACAATGAGCAGTTCTTC	CASSQENRASYNEQFF
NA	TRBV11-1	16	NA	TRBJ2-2	TGTGCCAGCAGCCAGCACTTCGCAGGCCCCACCGGGGAGCTGTTTTTT	CASSQHFAGPTGELFF
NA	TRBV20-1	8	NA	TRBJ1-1	TGCAGTGCCCGGGGAGGGTTCTTT	CSARGGFF
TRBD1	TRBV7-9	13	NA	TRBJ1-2	TGTGCCAGCGGTAAGGGGGCGAACTATGGCTACACCTTC	CASGKGANYGYTF
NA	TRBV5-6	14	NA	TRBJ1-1	TGTGCCAGCAGCTTGGTCCAGGGCGCGACTGAAGCTTTCTTT	CASSLVQGATEAFF
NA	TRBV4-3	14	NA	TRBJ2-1	TGCGCCAGCAGCCACTTGGGCAGGAACAATGAGCAGTTCTTC	CASSHLGRNNEQFF
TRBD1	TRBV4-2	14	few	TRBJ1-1	TGTGCCAGCAGCCAGGGACAGAGGAACACTGAAGCTTTCTTT	CASSQGQRNTEAFF
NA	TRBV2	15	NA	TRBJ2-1	TGTGCCAGCAGTGCGACTAGAAGCTCCTACAATGAGCAGTTCTTC	CASSATRSSYNEQFF
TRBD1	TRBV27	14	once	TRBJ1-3	TGTGCCAGCAGTTCCCAGGGGGCTGGAAACACCATATATTTT	CASSSQGAGNTIYF
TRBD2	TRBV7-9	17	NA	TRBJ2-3	TGTGCCAGCAGCTTAGGGGGGCTAGCGGGGGACACAGATACGCAGTATTTT	CASSLGGLAGDTDTQYF
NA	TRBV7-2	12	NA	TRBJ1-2	TGTGCCAGCAGAGCAGGGGAATATGGCTACACCTTC	CASRAGEYGYTF
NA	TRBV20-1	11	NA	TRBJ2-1	TGCAGTGCCCAGAGGGACAACGAGCAGTTCTTC	CSAQRDNEQFF
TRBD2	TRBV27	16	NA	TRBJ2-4	TGTGCCAGCAGCCCCGGGGTAGCGGGAGCCAAAAACATTCAGTACTTC	CASSPGVAGAKNIQYF
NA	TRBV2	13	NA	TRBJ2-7	TGTGCCAGCAGCATTAGCCCGGTAGGCGAGCAGTACTTC	CASSISPVGEQYF
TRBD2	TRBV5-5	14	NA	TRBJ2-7	TGTGCCAGCAGCCCCGGACTAGCACTCTACGAGCAGTACTTC	CASSPGLALYEQYF
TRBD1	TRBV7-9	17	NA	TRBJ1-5	TGTGCCAGCAGCTCCCCCCGGGACAGGGACACCCATCAGCCCCAGCATTTT	CASSSPRDRDTHQPQHF
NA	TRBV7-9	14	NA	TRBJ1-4	TGTGCCAGCAGGCCAGGGTCAACTAATGAAAAACTGTTTTTT	CASRPGSTNEKLFF
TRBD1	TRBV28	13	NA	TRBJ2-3	TGTGCCAGCAAGGACAGGTACACAGATACGCAGTATTTT	CASKDRYTDTQYF
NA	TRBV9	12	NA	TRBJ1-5	TGTGCCAGTTCCACAGAAGATCAGCCCCAGCATTTT	CASSTEDQPQHF
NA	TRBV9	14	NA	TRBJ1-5	TGTGCCAGCAGCACCGGGGGAGGCAATCAGCCCCAGCATTTT	CASSTGGGNQPQHF